This T cell receptor (beta chain) was obtained from a study of early T cells in non-severe SARS-CoV-2 infection. At the level of the study: Sequenced material consisted of bulk RNA (from unsorted whole blood), and chains were unpaired.

With V trimmed by 6 bases and J by 8 bases, 8 bases remained unmatched. From germline, CDR1 is SGHTA and CDR2 FQGNSA. This CDR3 has 13 residues. Study-level points and caveats: Private and CD4 specificities were missed by VDJdb matching, which favored anti-spike CD8 responses.

This clonotype was counted ten times or more. Its antigen is currently unknown. Individual cDNA molecules carried attached unique molecular identifiers. MiXCR was run by TCRdb on the 5' RACE reads, yielding one entry per CDR3 protein. The sample lists roughly 52,000 distinct CDR3 sequences, approximately 6.3% occurring once. The sequence was obtained from an adult who was a healthcare worker with PCR-confirmed SARS-CoV-2 infection or an uninfected control (not recorded which). The V call is TRBV7-2, the J call TRBJ1-2, with 8 positions matching TRBD1. The starting material was whole blood, obtained at baseline. The CDR3 nucleotides read TGTGCCAGCAGTTGGGGACAGGCGTTGGGCTACACCTTC. This codes for CASSWGQALGYTF. The full variable domain, rest sourced from reference TRBV7-2 and TRBJ1-2, is GAGVSQSPSNKVTEKGKDVELRCDPISGHTALYWYRQSLGQGLEFLIYFQGNSAPDKSGLPSDRFSAERTGGSVSTLTIQRTQQEDSAVYLCASSWGQALGYTFGSGTRLTVV.